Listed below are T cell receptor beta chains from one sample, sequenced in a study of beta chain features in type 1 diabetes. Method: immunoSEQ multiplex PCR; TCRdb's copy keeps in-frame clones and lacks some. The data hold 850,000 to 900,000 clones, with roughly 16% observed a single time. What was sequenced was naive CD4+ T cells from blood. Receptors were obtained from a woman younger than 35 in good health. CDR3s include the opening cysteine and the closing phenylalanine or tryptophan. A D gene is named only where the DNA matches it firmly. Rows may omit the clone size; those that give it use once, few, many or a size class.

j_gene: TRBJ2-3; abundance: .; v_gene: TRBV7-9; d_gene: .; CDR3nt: TGTGCCAGCAGCCCTTCGGCAGATACGCAGTATTTT; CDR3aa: CASSPSADTQYF
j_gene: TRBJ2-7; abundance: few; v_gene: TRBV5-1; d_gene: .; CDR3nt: TGCGCCAGCAGCTTGGCCTCTGGAAGCTACGAGCAGTACTTC; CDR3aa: CASSLASGSYEQYF
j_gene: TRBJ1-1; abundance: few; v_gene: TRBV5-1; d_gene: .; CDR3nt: TGCGCCAGCAGCTTGGATAGTGGGGCCACTGAAGCTTTCTTT; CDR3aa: CASSLDSGATEAFF
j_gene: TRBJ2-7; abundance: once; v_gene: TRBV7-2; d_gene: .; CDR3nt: TGTGCCAGCAGTCCCCGGGGCGGCTGGGGCTACGAGCAGTACTTC; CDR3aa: CASSPRGGWGYEQYF
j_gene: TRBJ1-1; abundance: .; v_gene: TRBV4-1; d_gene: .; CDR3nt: TGCGCCAGCAGCCATCCAGGGAAGAACACTGAAGCTTTCTTT; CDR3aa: CASSHPGKNTEAFF
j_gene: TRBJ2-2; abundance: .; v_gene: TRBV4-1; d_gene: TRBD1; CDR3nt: TGCGCCAGCAGCAAAGAGGGGGCTAGGAACACCGGGGAGCTGTTTTTT; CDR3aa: CASSKEGARNTGELFF
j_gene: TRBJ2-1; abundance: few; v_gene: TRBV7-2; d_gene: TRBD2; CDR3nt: TGTGCCAGCAGCTTTATGAACGGGAGGGCCTACAATGAGCAGTTCTTC; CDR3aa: CASSFMNGRAYNEQFF
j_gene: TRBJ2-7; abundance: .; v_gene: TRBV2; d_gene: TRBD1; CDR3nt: TGTGCCACGACAGGGGGTCCCTACGAGCAGTACTTC; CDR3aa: CATTGGPYEQYF
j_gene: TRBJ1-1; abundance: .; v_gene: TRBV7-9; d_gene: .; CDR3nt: TGTGCCAGCAGCTTCGGAGGGGAAGCTTTCTTT; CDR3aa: CASSFGGEAFF
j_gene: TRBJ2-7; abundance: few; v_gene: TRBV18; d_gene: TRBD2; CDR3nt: TGTGCCAGCTCTGGACTAGCGGGAGGTGAGCAGTACTTC; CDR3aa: CASSGLAGGEQYF
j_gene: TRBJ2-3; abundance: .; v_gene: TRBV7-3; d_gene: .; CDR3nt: TGTGCCAGCAGCTTAAACGGGAAAACAGATACGCAGTATTTT; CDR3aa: CASSLNGKTDTQYF
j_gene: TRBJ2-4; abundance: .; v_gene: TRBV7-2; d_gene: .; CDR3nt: TGTGCCAGCAGCGCCAGGGGCGGCATTCAGTACTTC; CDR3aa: CASSARGGIQYF
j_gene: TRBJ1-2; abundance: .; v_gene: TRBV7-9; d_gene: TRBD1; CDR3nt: TGTGCCAGCAGCCAGGGGGCCCCCCGTCGAGGCTACACCTTC; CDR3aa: CASSQGAPRRGYTF